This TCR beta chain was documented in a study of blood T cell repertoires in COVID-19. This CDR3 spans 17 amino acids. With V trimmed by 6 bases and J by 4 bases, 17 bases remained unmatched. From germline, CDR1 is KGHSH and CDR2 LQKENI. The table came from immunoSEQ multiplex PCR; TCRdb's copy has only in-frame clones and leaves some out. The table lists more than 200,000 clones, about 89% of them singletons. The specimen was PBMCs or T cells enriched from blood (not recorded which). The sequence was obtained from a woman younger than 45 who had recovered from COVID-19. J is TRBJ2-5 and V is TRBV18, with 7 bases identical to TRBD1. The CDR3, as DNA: TGTGCCAGCTCTCCCTTTAGACAGGGACCGCAGGGAGAGACCCAGTACTTC. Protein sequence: CASSPFRQGPQGETQYF.